The rows below give T cell receptor beta chains drawn from one sample of a study of cytomegalovirus exposure and HLA in healthy donors. Sequenced by immunoSEQ multiplex PCR; TCRdb stores in-frame clones only, minus some. Here the sample spans tens of thousands of clones, 75% to 90% being singletons. Sequencing input: PBMCs. All receptors derive from a woman between 40 and 50 years old in good health and CMV-seronegative. Each CDR3 is given with its conserved first and last residue. The order of the fields is J gene, V gene, CDR3 protein.

TRBJ2-5 TRBV28 CASSSTGTGDETQYF
TRBJ2-1 TRBV7-6 CASRPGTSGNLSSYNEQFF
TRBJ2-3 TRBV28 CASSSPGLGTDTQYF
TRBJ2-1 TRBV4-3 CASSQDIRAGSYNEQFF
TRBJ1-5 TRBV30 CAWNKHNQPQHF
TRBJ1-1 TRBV20-1 CSAVYFEEPFF
TRBJ2-1 TRBV5-1 CASSQDSNEQFF
TRBJ2-3 TRBV7-8 CASSLASRVPDTQYF
TRBJ2-2 TRBV10-3 CAISERESGSRGGELFF
TRBJ2-3 TRBV4-3 CASSQGWTSPTDTQYF
TRBJ2-3 TRBV7-3 CASSAPGLAGGWDTDTQYF
TRBJ2-7 TRBV28 CASRTGGEQYF
TRBJ2-1 TRBV27 CASSLGLWYNEQFF
TRBJ2-3 TRBV18 CASSPPGGSVTDTQYF
TRBJ1-1 TRBV6-1 CASRDRAPNTEAFF
TRBJ2-3 TRBV19 CASSPSNTDTQYF
TRBJ1-1 TRBV19 CASSHRDREFAEAFF
TRBJ2-3 TRBV9 CASSVDGNTGVVTDTQYF
TRBJ2-7 TRBV19 CASSIAGEGSYEQYF
TRBJ1-1 TRBV19 CASSIYGTEAFF
TRBJ2-2 TRBV18 CASSPQDRGNTGELFF
TRBJ2-2 TRBV28 CASSLVVGGGTGELFF
TRBJ2-1 TRBV28 CASRGWGGYNEQFF
TRBJ2-7 TRBV28 CASSLRGQGRYEQYF
TRBJ1-3 TRBV7-2 CASSSGTAYSGNTIYF
TRBJ1-2 TRBV6-5 CASRPGTANYGYTF
TRBJ2-7 TRBV7-8 CASSLRQAIGFWDEQYF
TRBJ2-7 TRBV2 CASRVTGTSQLHEQYF
TRBJ1-5 TRBV10-2 CASSESPGNSNQPQHF
TRBJ1-5 TRBV7-9 CASSPFDSYQPQHF
TRBJ2-3 TRBV5-1 CASSTRASESTDTQYF
TRBJ1-5 TRBV18 CATHGQDTNQPQHF
TRBJ1-1 TRBV2 CASNDRVGTEAFF
TRBJ1-5 TRBV19 CASSIDRGGFQPQHF
TRBJ2-5 TRBV25-1 CASSEWGRGGETQYF
TRBJ1-1 TRBV28 CASSFYYRGQDTEAFF
TRBJ1-2 TRBV5-1 CASSLEFGERSGYTF
TRBJ2-1 TRBV5-1 CASSLGSVYNEQFF
TRBJ2-3 TRBV10-3 CATSGVAGVPDTQYF
TRBJ2-7 TRBV7-2 CASSPTNYEQYF
TRBJ2-1 TRBV27 CASSLLAGAHNEQFF
TRBJ2-7 TRBV7-2 CASSLPGKPYEQYF
TRBJ2-2 TRBV5-1 CASSSLDAGELFF
TRBJ2-7 TRBV5-4 CASSLGPGGARIYEQYF
TRBJ2-1 TRBV6-5 CASRVGLAGDNEQFF
TRBJ2-1 TRBV6-4 CASAPTSGKMDEQFF
TRBJ2-1 TRBV14 CASSRRDNSYNEQFF
TRBJ2-5 TRBV5-4 CASHSGIRQETQYF